This TCR beta chain was sequenced in a study of T cell repertoires in cytomegalovirus infection. Study-level background: Use of recently identified HLA-C-restricted and well-studied HLA-B-restricted CMV epitopes was part of the study. Both CMV infection and a matching HLA type were indicated by public TCR beta signatures.

Using its own MiXCR run on the reads, TCRdb lists one record per CDR3 protein. Of roughly 700,000 distinct CDR3 sequences listed, around 32% are singletons. Findings of the study overall: Totalled public TCR beta family frequency picked out people who carried CMV plus the relevant HLA. The response measured ex vivo was dominated by TCR beta clonotypes (HLA-C-restricted and CMV-specific).

Trimming pared 0 bases from V and 3 bases from J, leaving 15 bases between. The V gene's germline CDR1 is LNHNV and CDR2 YYDKDF (reference sequence). CDR3 size: 17 residues. About this clonotype itself: The antigen is undetermined.

The starting material was cultured PBMCs, obtained from culture after CMV antigen stimulation. The sequence was obtained from a human donor in good health (CMV status not recorded). Some clones in this sample may be carry-over from other donors' samples. V gene TRBV15 combines with J gene TRBJ1-5; D unresolved. The CDR3 is CATSRDRTETSNQPQHF. Written as DNA, the CDR3 is TGTGCCACCAGCAGAGATCGAACAGAGACCTCCAATCAGCCCCAGCATTTT.